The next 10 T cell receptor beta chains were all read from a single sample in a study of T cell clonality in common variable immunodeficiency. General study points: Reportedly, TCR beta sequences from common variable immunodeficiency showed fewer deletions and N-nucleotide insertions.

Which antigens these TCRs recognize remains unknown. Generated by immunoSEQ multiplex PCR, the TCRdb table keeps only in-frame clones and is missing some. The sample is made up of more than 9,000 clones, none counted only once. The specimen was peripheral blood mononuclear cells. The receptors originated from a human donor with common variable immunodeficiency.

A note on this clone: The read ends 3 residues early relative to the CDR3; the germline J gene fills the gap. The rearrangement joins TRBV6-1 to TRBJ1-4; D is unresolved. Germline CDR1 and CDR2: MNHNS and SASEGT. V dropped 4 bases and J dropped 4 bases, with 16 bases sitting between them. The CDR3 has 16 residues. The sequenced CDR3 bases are TGTGCCAGCAGTGTTCTCCTATCTCCGGGTAATGAAAAA. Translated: CASSVLLSPGNEK. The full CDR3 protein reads CASSVLLSPGNEKLFF.

The covered CDR3 bases are TGTGCCAGTAGAAACCGGGACAGGGGTAACTATGGC. Its protein product is CASRNRDRGNYG. The full-length CDR3 reads as CASRNRDRGNYGYTF. The chain is built from TRBV19 and TRBJ1-2; 10 nucleotides line up with TRBD1. The CDR3 end falls 3 residues outside the read, so it is completed with the germline J gene. V was pared by 6 bases and J by 1 base, with 5 bases of the junction left unmatched. CDR3 length: 15 amino acids. The V gene's germline CDR1 is LNHDA and CDR2 SQIVND (reference sequence).

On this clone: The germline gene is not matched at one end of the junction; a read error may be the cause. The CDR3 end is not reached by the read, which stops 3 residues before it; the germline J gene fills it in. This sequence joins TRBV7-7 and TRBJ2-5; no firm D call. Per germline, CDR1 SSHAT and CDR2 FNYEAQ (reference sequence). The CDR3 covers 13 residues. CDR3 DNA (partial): TGTGCTAGCAGCTTAAACTTCCAAGAGACC. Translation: CASSLNFQET. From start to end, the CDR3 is CASSLNFQETQYF. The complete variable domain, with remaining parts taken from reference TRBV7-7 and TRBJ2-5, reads GAGVSQSPRYKVTKRGQDVTLRCDPISSHATLYWYQQALGQGPEFLTYFNYEAQPDKSGLPSDRFSAERPEGSISTLTIQRTEQRDSAMYRCASSLNFQETQYFGPGTRLLVL.

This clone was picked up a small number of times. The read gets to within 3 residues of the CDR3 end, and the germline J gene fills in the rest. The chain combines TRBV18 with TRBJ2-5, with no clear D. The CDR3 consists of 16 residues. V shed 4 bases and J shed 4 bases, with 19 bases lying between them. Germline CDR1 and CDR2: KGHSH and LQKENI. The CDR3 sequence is CASSLVGGLDGETQYF. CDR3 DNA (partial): TGTGCCAGCTCACTAGTGGGTGGGCTGGATGGAGAGACC.

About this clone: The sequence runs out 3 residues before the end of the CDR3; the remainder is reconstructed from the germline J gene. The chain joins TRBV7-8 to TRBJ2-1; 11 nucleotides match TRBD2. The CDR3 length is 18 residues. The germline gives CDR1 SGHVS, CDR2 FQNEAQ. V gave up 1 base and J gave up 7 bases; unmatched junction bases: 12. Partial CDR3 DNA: TGTGCCAGCAGCTTAGTTCTAGTAGCGGGGGGGCCTCTGAATGAG. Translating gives CASSLVLVAGGPLNE. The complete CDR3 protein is CASSLVLVAGGPLNEQFF.

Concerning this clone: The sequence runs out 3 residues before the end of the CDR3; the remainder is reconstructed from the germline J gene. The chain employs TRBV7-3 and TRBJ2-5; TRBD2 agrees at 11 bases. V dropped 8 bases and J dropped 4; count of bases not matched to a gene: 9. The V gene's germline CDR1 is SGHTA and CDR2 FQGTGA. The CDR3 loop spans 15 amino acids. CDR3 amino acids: CASAPSGGKGETQYF. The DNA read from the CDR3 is TGTGCCAGCGCCCCTAGCGGGGGGAAAGGAGAGACC.

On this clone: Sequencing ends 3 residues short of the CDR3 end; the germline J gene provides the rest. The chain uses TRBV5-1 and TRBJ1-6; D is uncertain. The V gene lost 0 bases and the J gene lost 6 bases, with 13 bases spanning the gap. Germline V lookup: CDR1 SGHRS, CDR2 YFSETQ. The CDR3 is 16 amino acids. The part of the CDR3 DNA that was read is TGCGCCAGCAGCTTGGCCATATCGCAGCGTAATTCACCC. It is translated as CASSLAISQRNSP. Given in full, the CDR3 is CASSLAISQRNSPLHF.

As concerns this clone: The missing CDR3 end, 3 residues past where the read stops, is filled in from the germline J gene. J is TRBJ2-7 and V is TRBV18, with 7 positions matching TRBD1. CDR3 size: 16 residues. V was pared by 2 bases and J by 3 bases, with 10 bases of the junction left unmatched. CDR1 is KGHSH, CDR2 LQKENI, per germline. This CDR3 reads CASSPYRDRINYEQYF. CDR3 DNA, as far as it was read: TGTGCCAGCTCACCATACAGGGACAGAATAAACTACGAG.

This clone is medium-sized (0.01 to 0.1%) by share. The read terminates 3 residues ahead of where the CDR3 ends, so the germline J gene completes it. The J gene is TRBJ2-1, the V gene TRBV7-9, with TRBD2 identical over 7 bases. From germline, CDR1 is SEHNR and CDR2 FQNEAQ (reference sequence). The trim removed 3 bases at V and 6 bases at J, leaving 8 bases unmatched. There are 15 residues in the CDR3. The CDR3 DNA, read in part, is TGTGCCAGCAGCTTTAGGGACTATCGAAGCAATGAG. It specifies CASSFRDYRSNE. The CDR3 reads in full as CASSFRDYRSNEQFF.

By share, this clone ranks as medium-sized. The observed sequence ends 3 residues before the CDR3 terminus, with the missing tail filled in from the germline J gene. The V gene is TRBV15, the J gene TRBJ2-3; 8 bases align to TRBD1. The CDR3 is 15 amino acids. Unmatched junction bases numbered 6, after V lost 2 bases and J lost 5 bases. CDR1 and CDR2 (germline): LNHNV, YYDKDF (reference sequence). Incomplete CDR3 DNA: TGTGCCACCAGCAGACGGACAGGGAGTGAAGATACG. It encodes CATSRRTGSEDT. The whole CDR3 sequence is CATSRRTGSEDTQYF.